This TCR beta chain came from a study of T cell changes during pregnancy in multiple sclerosis. Sequenced by immunoSEQ multiplex PCR; TCRdb stores in-frame clones only, minus some. The top ten clones hold 0.47% of a sample with tens of thousands of clones, approximately 90% of them seen once. Trimming at V came to 3 bases and at J to 7 bases, leaving 6 bases not matched to a gene. The CDR3 has 15 amino acids. CDR1 and CDR2 from the germline V gene are MNHNY and SVGAGI (reference sequence). This TCR came from a female donor with multiple sclerosis, enrolled in a pregnancy study. The genes are TRBV6-6 and TRBJ2-2; 9 positions agree with TRBD2. The source material was CD4+ T cells from peripheral blood mononuclear cells, sampled in the second trimester of pregnancy. This CDR3 reads CASSYSGSWNGELFF. Here the CDR3 DNA reads TGTGCCAGCAGTTATAGCGGGAGTTGGAACGGGGAGCTGTTTTTT.